Shown below are 27 T cell receptor beta chains from a single sample sequenced in a study of human T cells and chemical hapten exposure. Time point noted: patch test 2, 6 weeks after DPC sensitization. Treatment here: therapeutic diphenylcyclopropenone sensitization with weekly scalp DPC. A single record per CDR3 protein comes from TCRdb applying MiXCR to the RACE reads. Counted here are about 82,000 distinct CDR3 sequences, less than 11% occurring once; the ten biggest clones make up 5%. The source material was whole blood, sampled in connection with sensitization to the hapten diphenylcyclopropenone (DPC). The source of these receptors is a woman aged 45-65 years with alopecia areata. Some clones in this sample may be carry-over from other donors' samples.

Ten or more counts support this clonotype. The J gene is TRBJ1-1, the V gene TRBV28; D possibly corresponds to TRBD1 (6 bases). CDR1 is MDHEN, CDR2 SYDVKM, per germline. There are 12 residues in the CDR3. Trimming left V 10 bases short and J 7 bases short, with 16 bases between. The CDR3 region is CATTGRIIEAFF. The CDR3 DNA sequence: TGTGCCACCACAGGGCGGATAATTGAAGCTTTCTTT.

This clonotype has more than one count but fewer than ten. The J gene is TRBJ1-5, the V gene TRBV2, with a weak D call TRBD1 (5 bases). Trimming removed 7 bases at V and 6 bases at J, with 10 bases between. CDR1 and CDR2 from the germline V gene are SNHLY and FYNNEI. The CDR3 spans 12 residues. Here the CDR3 reads CASTQGSQPQHF. The DNA for the CDR3 is TGTGCCAGCACCCAGGGTAGTCAGCCCCAGCATTTT.

This clonotype was seen many times. The chain carries TRBV29-1 and TRBJ2-6, with 7 nucleotides matching TRBD1. Per the germline V gene, CDR1 is SQVTM and CDR2 is ANQGSEA. With 4 bases clipped from V and 0 bases from J, the junction kept 9 bases outside the gene matches. This CDR3 is built from 17 residues. In nucleotides, the CDR3 is TGCAGCGTTGGGACAGGCCTTTCACTCTCTGGGGCCAACGTCCTGACTTTC. Its protein is CSVGTGLSLSGANVLTF.

V is TRBV2 and J is TRBJ2-7; tentative D call: TRBD2 (6 bases). The CDR3 is 12 amino acids. Trimming removed 6 bases at V and 5 bases at J, with 11 bases between. Germline CDR1 is SNHLY and CDR2 is FYNNEI. DNA for the CDR3: TGTGCCAGCAGAGGAGGAGGGAACGAGCAGTACTTC. Its protein product is CASRGGGNEQYF.

The sample holds many counts of this clonotype. J is TRBJ2-1 and V is TRBV7-2; D not certain. Germline V gives CDR1 SGHTA, CDR2 FQGNSA. Trimming took off 7 bases at V and 0 bases at J, with 13 bases between the two ends. The CDR3 totals 15 residues. Written as DNA, the CDR3 is TGTGCCAGCACCTGGGGTGCAGTCTCCTACAATGAGCAGTTCTTC. Translated: CASTWGAVSYNEQFF.

This clonotype was detected many times. This chain connects TRBV11-2 to TRBJ1-1; D is ambiguous. V lost 3 bases to trimming and J lost 3 bases, with 8 bases between them. Germline V gene lookup returns CDR1 SGHAT and CDR2 FQNNGV. CDR3 length: 13 amino acids. CDR3 coding DNA: TGTGCCAGCAGCTTGATCCGGGACACTGAAGCTTTCTTT. It specifies CASSLIRDTEAFF.

This clonotype was counted ten times or more. The V call is TRBV7-6, the J call TRBJ2-1, with TRBD2 matching 10 bases. V gave up 6 bases and J gave up 7 bases; unmatched junction bases: 12. The CDR3 extends over 16 amino acids. Germline V gene lookup returns CDR1 SGHVS and CDR2 FNYEAQ. The CDR3 sequence is CASSFRSGRAVNEQFF. The CDR3 DNA follows: TGTGCCAGCAGTTTTCGAAGCGGGAGGGCCGTAAATGAGCAGTTCTTC.

On this clonotype itself: A clone one base away is much larger, so this may be a read error. The chain joins TRBV27 to TRBJ2-7; D is ambiguous. V was shortened by 4 bases and J by 0 bases, with 10 bases between the two germline ends. The germline gives CDR1 MNHEY, CDR2 SMNVEV (reference sequence). The CDR3 totals 14 residues. The CDR3 is CASSSHILSYEQYF. In DNA form, the CDR3 reads TGTGCCAGCAGTTCCCACATCCTCTCCTACGAGCAGTACTTC.

This clonotype was observed a few times. The chain is built from TRBV7-8 and TRBJ2-1; D may be TRBD2 (6 bases). CDR3 length equals 18 residues. Germline assignment: CDR1 SGHVS and CDR2 FQNEAQ. V lost 5 bases, J lost 1 base, and 21 bases lay in between. CDR3: CASSPTESSVVSYNEQFF. The CDR3 nucleotides read TGTGCCAGCAGCCCTACCGAATCTAGCGTTGTGTCCTACAATGAGCAGTTCTTC. Full variable domain (rest looked up from reference TRBV7-8 and TRBJ2-1): GAGVSQSPRYKVAKRGQDVALRCDPISGHVSLFWYQQALGQGPEFLTYFQNEAQLDKSGLPSDRFFAERPEGSVSTLKIQRTQQEDSAVYLCASSPTESSVVSYNEQFFGPGTRLTVL.

This clonotype was observed many times. V usage is TRBV11-3 and J usage is TRBJ2-2; 9 bases are shared with TRBD1. The CDR3 is 15 amino acids. The germline V gene has CDR1 SGHNT and CDR2 YENEEA. Losses at the gene ends were 5 bases for V and 6 bases for J; bases not matched to a gene: 7. This CDR3 reads CASSQGQGHAGELFF. The CDR3 nucleotides are TGTGCCAGCAGCCAGGGACAGGGCCACGCCGGGGAGCTGTTTTTT.

This clonotype appeared a few times. CDR3 DNA: TGTGCCAGCAGGCGACAGGGTGTCACTGAAGCTTTCTTT. Protein product: CASRRQGVTEAFF. The chain recombines TRBV7-8 with TRBJ1-1; 7 positions match TRBD1. Germline CDR1 is SGHVS and CDR2 is FQNEAQ. The J segment lost 4 bases and the V segment lost 6 bases, leaving 5 bases of the junction unmatched. The CDR3 runs 13 residues.

In this sample, this clonotype turned up a few times. CDR3 loop: CAISESMTSRNYEQYF. CDR3 nucleotide sequence: TGTGCCATCAGTGAGTCAATGACAAGTCGCAACTACGAGCAGTACTTC. The J gene is TRBJ2-7, the V gene TRBV10-3; no clear D gene. Per germline, CDR1 ENHRY and CDR2 SYGVKD. CDR3 length: 16 residues. Trimming removed 0 bases at V and 3 bases at J, with 15 bases between.

J is TRBJ2-3 and V is TRBV29-1; 8 bases align to TRBD2. V shed 3 bases and J 2 bases; nucleotides not matched to a gene: 4. The CDR3 runs 14 residues. Germline V lookup: CDR1 SQVTM, CDR2 ANQGSEA. Written as DNA, the CDR3 is TGCAGCGTTGAGGCGGGGGGAATCACAGATACGCAGTATTTT. It yields the protein CSVEAGGITDTQYF.

As regards this clonotype: It may be a read error: a sequence one base away is much more abundant. The genes are TRBV7-9 and TRBJ2-7; the D gene could be TRBD1 or TRBD2 (5 bases each). Germline V gene data show CDR1 as SEHNR and CDR2 as FQNEAQ (reference sequence). CDR3 size: 14 residues. Between the trimmed V and J ends, which lost 8 bases and 2 bases, there was a span of 16 bases. This CDR3 is CASERDGTPYEQYF. Here the CDR3 DNA reads TGTGCCAGCGAACGGGACGGCACGCCCTACGAGCAGTACTTC.

This clonotype was detected ten times or more. The rearrangement uses TRBV7-9 and TRBJ1-6, with 7 positions matching TRBD1. V lost 5 bases and J lost 7; bases outside the gene matches: 8. Germline V CDR1 and CDR2: SEHNR, FQNEAQ (reference sequence). CDR3 length: 15 amino acids. The chain's CDR3 is CASSRQGQPNSPLHF. CDR3 sequence (DNA): TGTGCCAGCAGCAGACAGGGACAGCCCAATTCACCCCTCCACTTT.

The rearrangement joins TRBV6-2 or TRBV6-3 to TRBJ2-1, with 14 bases identical to TRBD2. The ends lost 6 bases at V and 6 bases at J; junction bases unmatched: 13. Germline CDR1 MNHEY, CDR2 SVGEGT. CDR3 length: 18 residues. CDR3 coding DNA: TGTGCCAGCAGCCGTGGGACTAGCGGGAGATCTCGACTCAATGAGCAGTTCTTC. Its translation: CASSRGTSGRSRLNEQFF.

The chain links TRBV20-1 to TRBJ1-1, with 8 bases fitting TRBD1. The germline gives CDR1 DFQATT, CDR2 SNEGSKA (reference sequence). With 7 bases clipped from V and 3 bases from J, the junction kept 16 bases outside the gene matches. CDR3 length: 16 amino acids. The CDR3 spells CSVQTSLRTGYTEAFF. CDR3 sequence (DNA): TGCAGTGTCCAAACGTCCCTGAGGACAGGGTACACTGAAGCTTTCTTT.

This clonotype was detected many times. V is TRBV4-1 and J is TRBJ2-2, with TRBD2 matching 15 bases. With 1 base clipped from V and 1 base from J, the junction kept 4 bases outside the gene matches. From germline, CDR1 is MGHRA and CDR2 YSYEKL. The CDR3 is 19 amino acids. The CDR3 bases are TGCGCCAGCAGCCAAGGGACTAGCGGGAGGGCCTTGAACACCGGGGAGCTGTTTTTT. Amino acid sequence: CASSQGTSGRALNTGELFF.

This clonotype appeared a few times. The chain is built from TRBV25-1 and TRBJ1-5; D perhaps matches TRBD1 (5 bases). Germline assignment: CDR1 MGHDK and CDR2 SYGVNS. The CDR3 runs to 15 residues. V was clipped by 7 bases and J by 3 bases, with 16 bases between them. DNA of the CDR3: TGTGCCAGCAAGCAACAGGAGGAGTTCAATCAGCCCCAGCATTTT. This gives the protein CASKQQEEFNQPQHF.

This clonotype was seen a few times. The CDR3 is CASSLRSGSGNEQFF. CDR3 DNA: TGTGCCAGCAGCTTACGGAGCGGGAGTGGGAATGAGCAGTTCTTC. The J gene is TRBJ2-1, the V gene TRBV7-2; 8 nucleotides agree with TRBD2. Germline trimming cut 2 bases from V and 7 bases from J; bases unmatched to any gene: 7. CDR3 length: 15 residues. Per the germline V gene, CDR1 is SGHTA and CDR2 is FQGNSA.

Concerning this clonotype itself: Possible read error: a much larger clone is one base away. This sequence joins TRBV7-2 and TRBJ2-5, with a tentative D call TRBD1 (6 bases). CDR3 length equals 16 residues. Trimming shortened V by 0 bases and J by 5 bases, and 16 bases separated the two germline ends. Germline values: CDR1 SGHTA, CDR2 FQGNSA. The CDR3 here is CTSSLARTGIGETQYF. In DNA, the CDR3 is TGTACCAGCAGCTTAGCGCGCACAGGGATTGGGGAGACCCAGTACTTC.

The CDR3 bases are TGCAGTGCTAGAGGGGACCTGAGGGATGAGCAGTTCTTC. It translates to CSARGDLRDEQFF. The V gene is TRBV20-1, the J gene TRBJ2-1; the D call may be TRBD1 or TRBD2 (5 bases each). Germline assignment: CDR1 DFQATT and CDR2 SNEGSKA (reference sequence). The V and J ends lost 1 base and 8 bases respectively, with 12 bases between them. The length of the CDR3 is 13 residues.

This clonotype was counted between two and nine times. This sequence joins TRBV20-1 and TRBJ2-1; TRBD2 matches 9 bases. J lost 10 bases, V lost 6 bases, and 13 bases had no gene match. Germline values: CDR1 DFQATT, CDR2 SNEGSKA (reference sequence). The CDR3 loop spans 14 amino acids. CDR3 in DNA: TGCAGTGCAGTTAGCGGGAGAGCATCCGAGGAGCAGTTCTTC. This codes for CSAVSGRASEEQFF.

The sample holds many counts of this clonotype. The rearrangement uses TRBV7-2 and TRBJ1-2; no clear D gene. Germline V gene data show CDR1 as SGHTA and CDR2 as FQGNSA. The V and J ends lost 3 bases and 3 bases respectively, with 11 bases between them. CDR3 length: 14 amino acids. The CDR3, as DNA: TGTGCCAGCAGCTTGGACGGGAACGACTATGGCTACACCTTC. Its protein is CASSLDGNDYGYTF.

The chain links TRBV10-3 to TRBJ2-1, with D perhaps TRBD2 (6 bases). V lost 6 bases and J 10 bases, leaving 13 bases between the germline ends. Germline assignment: CDR1 ENHRY and CDR2 SYGVKD. The CDR3 is made up of 12 amino acids. The CDR3 loop reads CAISQTSEEQFF. CDR3 DNA: TGTGCCATCAGCCAGACTAGTGAAGAGCAGTTCTTC.

The chain couples TRBV30 to TRBJ1-1, with 9 bases aligning to TRBD1. CDR3 length: 15 amino acids. CDR1 and CDR2 from the germline V gene are GTSNPN and SVGIG (reference sequence). The ends lost 2 bases at V and 1 base at J; junction bases unmatched: 5. DNA for the CDR3: TGTGCCTGGAGTCCGATGGACAGGGGGAACACTGAAGCTTTCTTT. Protein sequence: CAWSPMDRGNTEAFF.

About this clonotype: A read error may produce the germline difference seen at one junction end. CDR3 coding DNA: TGTGTCAGCTGCCGGGACTCTCCCTACGAGCAGTACTTC. Translated: CVSCRDSPYEQYF. V gene TRBV12-3 or TRBV12-4 combines with J gene TRBJ2-7; weak D call: TRBD2 (6 bases). The CDR3 totals 13 residues.